The 14 T cell receptor beta chains presented below share a single source sample, sequenced in a study of blood T cell repertoires in COVID-19. Sequencing was performed with immunoSEQ multiplex PCR; in TCRdb, only in-frame clones are kept and a portion is missing. The repertoire has roughly 68,000 clones, around 90% of them found once; the top ten carry around 30%. Sequences were obtained from peripheral blood. All receptors derive from a man in his forties or fifties with acute or convalescent COVID-19.

This rearrangement joins TRBV6-5 to TRBJ1-5, with 7 positions matching TRBD1. V shed 5 bases, J shed 1 base, and the junction held 5 bases outside the gene matches. There are 15 residues in the CDR3. Looked up from germline, CDR1 is MNHEY and CDR2 is SVGAGI. The CDR3 reads CASSLTGSSNQPQHF. The CDR3 DNA sequence: TGTGCCAGCAGTCTGACAGGGAGCAGCAATCAGCCCCAGCATTTT.

V is TRBV29-1 and J is TRBJ2-5; TRBD1 might be the D (6 bases). The CDR3 is 15 amino acids. Between the trimmed V and J ends, which lost 2 bases and 5 bases, there was a span of 18 bases. Germline V gene data show CDR1 as SQVTM and CDR2 as ANQGSEA. The CDR3 DNA sequence: TGCAGCGTTGAAAGGATGGCAGGGGTGATGGAGACCCAGTACTTC. It codes for CSVERMAGVMETQYF.

The J gene is TRBJ1-4, the V gene TRBV9; 7 positions agree with TRBD1. The trim removed 0 bases at V and 7 bases at J, leaving 3 bases unmatched. CDR3 length: 14 residues. The germline gives CDR1 SGDLS, CDR2 YYNGEE. CDR3 in DNA: TGTGCCAGCAGCGTAGGGCAGGGGGGTGAAAAACTGTTTTTT. Its protein product is CASSVGQGGEKLFF.

The V and J genes are TRBV3-1 (or the pseudogene TRBV3-2) and TRBJ2-5; the match to TRBD2 covers 9 bases. The CDR3 has 15 residues. V was clipped by 0 bases and J by 5 bases; unmatched bases: 4. CDR1 LGHDT and CDR2 YNNKEL come from the germline V gene (reference sequence). CDR3 sequence reads: CASSQDSGGGETQYF. Here the CDR3 DNA reads TGTGCCAGCAGCCAAGATAGCGGGGGAGGGGAGACCCAGTACTTC.

The rearrangement joins TRBV3-1 (or the pseudogene TRBV3-2) to TRBJ1-2; possibly TRBD1 for D (6 bases). Looked up from germline, CDR1 is LGHDT and CDR2 is YNNKEL (reference sequence). The CDR3 sequence is 15 residues long. V dropped 1 base and J dropped 4 bases, with 13 bases sitting between them. This CDR3 reads CASSQGGTRGYGYTF. DNA of the CDR3: TGTGCCAGCAGCCAAGGGGGGACCAGGGGCTATGGCTACACCTTC.

This sequence joins TRBV24-1 and TRBJ2-5; tentatively, D is TRBD2 (7 bases). Trimming left V 4 bases short and J 2 bases short, with 19 bases between. The CDR3 consists of 17 residues. Germline V lookup: CDR1 KGHDR, CDR2 SFDVKD. CDR3 region: CATSEFAGAKGQETQYF. For the CDR3, the DNA is TGTGCCACCAGTGAATTTGCGGGGGCCAAAGGGCAAGAGACCCAGTACTTC.

The V gene is TRBV13, the J gene TRBJ2-3; 15 bases agree with TRBD2. The ends lost 5 bases at V and 4 bases at J; junction bases unmatched: 10. CDR3 length equals 18 residues. Per the germline V gene, CDR1 is PRHDT and CDR2 is FYEKMQ (reference sequence). CDR3 residues: CASSESGTSGGPADTQYF. DNA for the CDR3: TGTGCCAGCAGCGAATCCGGGACTAGCGGGGGGCCGGCAGATACGCAGTATTTT.

The chain links TRBV18 to TRBJ1-4; D might be TRBD1 (5 bases). The V end was cut by 1 base, the J end by 5 bases, with 26 bases between. The CDR3 covers 20 residues. CDR1 is KGHSH and CDR2 is LQKENI in the germline V gene. CDR3 in amino acids: CASSPQQRRGHSYQNEKLFF. The CDR3, as DNA: TGTGCCAGCTCACCACAACAGAGGCGAGGACACAGCTACCAAAATGAAAAACTGTTTTTT.

This clone appeared once. This chain uses TRBV6-1 with TRBJ2-4; D remains ambiguous. The CDR3 is made up of 14 amino acids. V lost 2 bases and J 0 bases, leaving 5 bases between the germline ends. Germline-derived CDR1 and CDR2 are MNHNS and SASEGT. Here the CDR3 DNA reads TGTGCCAGCAGTGAAACATTAGCCAAAAACATTCAGTACTTC. It encodes CASSETLAKNIQYF.

V is TRBV30 and J is TRBJ1-4; TRBD1 aligns across 7 bases. Germline V gene lookup returns CDR1 GTSNPN and CDR2 SVGIG (reference sequence). The V gene end was trimmed by 2 bases and the J gene end by 6 bases; junction bases not matched to a gene: 3. This CDR3 has 13 amino acids. The CDR3 nucleotides read TGTGCCTGGAGTTCACAGGGGTATGAAAAACTGTTTTTT. Its translation: CAWSSQGYEKLFF.

This clone appeared a single time. This chain links TRBV10-1 with TRBJ1-6; D not resolved. V was pared by 3 bases and J by 10 bases, with 10 bases between. The CDR3 runs to 13 residues. The germline V gene encodes CDR1 WNHNN and CDR2 SYGVQD (reference sequence). The CDR3 is CASSDTRYSPLHF. The DNA for the CDR3 is TGCGCCAGCAGTGACACGAGATACTCACCCCTCCACTTT.

V is TRBV27 and J is TRBJ1-6; D gene ambiguous. Between the trimmed V and J ends, which lost 5 bases and 7 bases, there was a span of 6 bases. There are 12 residues in the CDR3. From germline, CDR1 is MNHEY and CDR2 SMNVEV (reference sequence). Written as DNA, the CDR3 is TGTGCCAGCAGTGTCCTGAATTCACCCCTCCACTTT. Translating it yields CASSVLNSPLHF.

V is TRBV6-5 and J is TRBJ2-7; D may be TRBD1 (8 bases). This CDR3 contains 15 residues. CDR1 is MNHEY, CDR2 SVGAGI, per germline. V lost 8 bases and J lost 1, with 18 bases in between. In nucleotides, the CDR3 is TGTGCCAGCCGACGAGACAGGGGAGGGTCCTACGAGCAGTACTTC. Translating gives CASRRDRGGSYEQYF.

Only a few counts were recorded for this clone. The chain carries TRBV6-5 and TRBJ1-1; 7 positions match TRBD1. The J segment lost 1 base and the V segment lost 4 bases, leaving 6 bases of the junction unmatched. The CDR3 runs to 15 residues. Germline values: CDR1 MNHEY, CDR2 SVGAGI. CDR3 in DNA: TGTGCCAGCAGTTCACCTCACAGGGGGAACACTGAAGCTTTCTTT. Protein: CASSSPHRGNTEAFF.